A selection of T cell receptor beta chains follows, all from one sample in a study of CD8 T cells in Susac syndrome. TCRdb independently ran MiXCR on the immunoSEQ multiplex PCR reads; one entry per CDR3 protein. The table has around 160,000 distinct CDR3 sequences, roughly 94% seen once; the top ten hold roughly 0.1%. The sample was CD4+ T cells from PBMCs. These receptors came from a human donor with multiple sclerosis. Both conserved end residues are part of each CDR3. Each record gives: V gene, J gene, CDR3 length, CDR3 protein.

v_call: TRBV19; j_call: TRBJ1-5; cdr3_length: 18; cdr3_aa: CASSIELRIGGSNQPQHF
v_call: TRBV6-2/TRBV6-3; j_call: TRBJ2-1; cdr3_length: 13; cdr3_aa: CASRDRGLSEQFF
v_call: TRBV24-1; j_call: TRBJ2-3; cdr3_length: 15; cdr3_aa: CATSDSELGLGTQYF
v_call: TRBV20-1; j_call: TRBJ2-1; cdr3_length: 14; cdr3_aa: CSASGRSSYNEQFF
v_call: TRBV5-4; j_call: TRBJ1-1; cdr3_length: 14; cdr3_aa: CASSLDRLNTEAFF
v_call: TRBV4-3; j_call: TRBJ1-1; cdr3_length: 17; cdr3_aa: CASSQVRRQIGKTEAFF
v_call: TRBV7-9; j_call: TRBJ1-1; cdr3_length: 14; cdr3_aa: CASSLDGEASEAFF
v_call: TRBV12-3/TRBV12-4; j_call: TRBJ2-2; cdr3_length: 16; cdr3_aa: CASRPLAGGGSGELFF
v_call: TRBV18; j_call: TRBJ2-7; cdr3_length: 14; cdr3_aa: CASSPGTSVYEQYF
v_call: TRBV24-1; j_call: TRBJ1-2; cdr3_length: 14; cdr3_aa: CATSETTVSAGYTF
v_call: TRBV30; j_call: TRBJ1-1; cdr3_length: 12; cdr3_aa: CAWSPQSTEAFF
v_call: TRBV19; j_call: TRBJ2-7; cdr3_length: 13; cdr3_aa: CASSPGVRREQYF
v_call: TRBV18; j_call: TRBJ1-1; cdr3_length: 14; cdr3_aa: CASSRLPWNTEAFF
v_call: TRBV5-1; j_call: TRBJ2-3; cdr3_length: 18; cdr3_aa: CASSSLQAGRSSTDTQYF
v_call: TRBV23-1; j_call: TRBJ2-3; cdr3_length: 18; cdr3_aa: CASSQEARTKWGTDTQYF
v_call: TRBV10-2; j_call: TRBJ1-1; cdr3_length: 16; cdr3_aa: CASMRVYGLVDTEAFF
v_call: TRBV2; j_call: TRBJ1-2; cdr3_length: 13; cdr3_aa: CASVRQANYGYTF
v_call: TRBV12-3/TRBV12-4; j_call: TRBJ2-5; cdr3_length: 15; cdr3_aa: CASSGGPSRQETQYF
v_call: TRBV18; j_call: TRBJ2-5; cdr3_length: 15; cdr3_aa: CASSPQGRFQETQYF
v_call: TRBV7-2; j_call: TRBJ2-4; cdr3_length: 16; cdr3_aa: CASRHSGRLAKNIQYF
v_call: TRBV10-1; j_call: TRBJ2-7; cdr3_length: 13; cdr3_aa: CASSEYRGYEQYF
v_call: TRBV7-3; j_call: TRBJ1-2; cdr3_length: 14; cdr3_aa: CASSLTSQGAGYTF
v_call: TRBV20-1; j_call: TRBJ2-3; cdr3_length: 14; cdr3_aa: CSASLAGGVDTQYF
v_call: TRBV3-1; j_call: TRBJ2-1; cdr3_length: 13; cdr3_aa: CASSQESVNEQFF